This TCR beta chain is drawn from a study of shared clonotypes between healthy human individuals (dated by TCRdb to between 2020 and 2021). Background on the whole study: Three men and a couple of women, aged 18 to 49 years, made up the cohort. To increase sequencing depth and limit assay-specific biases, different laboratories used diverse techniques to prepare libraries and sequence TCR repertoires. Each donor's leukapheresis produced roughly between roughly 0.94 and 9.5 billion PBMCs. For each donor, three plates each were used for CD4 naive and CD4 memory, two plates were used for CD8 naive, and one plate was used for CD8 memory. To estimate repertoire size and how much clonotype sharing occurs between individuals, the study deeply sequenced the blood TCR repertoires of five healthy adults.

Using the deep immunoSEQ assay, multiplex PCR amplified TCR CDR3 regions from genomic DNA. For each cell subset, the extracted genomic DNA was distributed evenly across all wells of several immunoSEQ 96-well plates, and each plate served as one replicate. Each replicate PCR for sorted subsets received around 200 ng genomic DNA, equal to some 32,000 T cell genomes. Purified libraries were measured with a Qubit 3.0 fluorometer, size-checked on a Bioanalyzer 2100, and measured again with the KAPA Library Quantification kit. A separate single-read 150-cycle Illumina NextSeq 550 flow cell was used to sequence each immunoSEQ 96-well plate. The study's own analysis went as follows. Because the immunoSEQ output held only junctional sequences and lacked quality scores, the filtering could not match the filtering applied to full-length reads. To assign V/J genes and CDR3, sequences were annotated using PyIR, a Python wrapper for IgBLAST v1.9, with IMGT germline references. Reads were removed for weak V/J assignments (E-value above 1e-6), missing CDR3, stop codons, out-of-frame junctions, or ambiguous translated residues. V3J clonotypes were defined as sequences sharing the same inferred V gene, J gene, and CDR3 amino acid sequence. The percentage overlap between two repertoires was calculated by dividing the number of shared unique clonotypes by the size of the smaller repertoire. Richness of each repertoire was evaluated using RTK rarefaction, the Chao1 estimator, and Recon v2.1 estimates of unobserved clonotypes. Generation probabilities for all TCRbeta clonotypes obtained by the gDNA method from four donors were computed using OLGA. Drawn from immuneACCESS, this table holds only the in-frame rearrangements with V and J called that TCRdb kept. Clones are partly lost; checked studies trace under half to an unresolved V gene and leave the rest unexplained. D and trimming come from the DNA, and the V and J calls and clone size come from that table. A total of some 2.3 million clones appear in this sample, just over 90% of them only once. 0.39% of the sample is in the top ten clones.

The donors were healthy, HIV-negative adults who had no recently reported acute infections or vaccinations. All donors were Caucasian adults living in Nashville, Tennessee, USA. CD4+ T cells were enriched through magnetic negative selection, after which naive cells were positively selected on CD45RA and the remaining negative fraction served as the memory subset. Blood was collected by leukapheresis, and PBMCs were isolated by Ficoll-Histopaque density gradient centrifugation and then cryopreserved in liquid nitrogen vapor phase. Analytical flow cytometry was used to check the purity and quantity of each magnetically sorted T cell population. From each sorted fraction, genomic DNA was isolated and quantified by UV absorbance on a Nanodrop 2000c. The CDR3 spans 14 residues, from the cysteine through the phenylalanine. The kept DNA is CDR3 alone, 42 bases in frame from the first base. The germline V gene supplies CDR1 MDHEN and CDR2 SYDVKM. Trimming takes 4 bases off V and 7 bases off J; junction bases not matched to a gene: 3.

This clone was observed once. Its antigen remains undetermined. One base away there is no much larger clone; base qualities are not given. Overall results and qualifications from the work: Incomplete sequencing was indicated by rarefaction of sorted-subset datasets, despite the large sequencing depth. Sampling was restricted to blood, and TCR repertoires in tissues likely differ from the TCR repertoires found in blood. Clonotypes shared by all four sorted-subset donors showed higher generation probabilities than non-shared clonotypes. Larger estimated clonotype richness was generally found for naive subsets than for memory subsets. When a handful of donors were compared, the shared fraction of clonotypes was roughly 5% for naive CD4, approximately 3.5% for naive CD8, 2% to 2.5% for memory CD4, and around 0.4% for memory CD8. The genetic and exposure-history diversity represented was limited by the small number of donors. Based on pairwise subsampling, the degree of clonotype sharing among donors was expected to be affected by sequencing depth.

The rearranged segments are TRBV28 and TRBJ1-4; TRBD1 aligns with 10 central bases. The source of this sequence is a man younger than 35 in good health. Some clones in this sample may be carry-over from other donors' samples. The specimen was naive CD4+ T cells from PBMCs. In light of the paper, this sample's cell subset or site label describes: CD45RA+ positively selected. The DNA sequence is as follows: TGTGCCAGCAGTTACCGGGACAGGGGTGAAAAACTGTTTTTT. Its protein reads: CASSYRDRGEKLFF. This CDR3, with the reference TRBV28 and TRBJ1-4 proteins standing in past its ends, gives the full variable domain DVKVTQSSRYLVKRTGEKVFLECVQDMDHENMFWYRQDPGLGLRLIYFSYDVKMKEKGDIPEGYSVSREKKERFSLILESASTNQTSMYLCASSYRDRGEKLFFGSGTQLSVL.